This T cell receptor (beta chain) stems from a study of blood T cell repertoires in COVID-19 (dated by TCRdb to about 2020). Regarding the research as a whole: Samples from collaborators originated in the United States, Italy and Spain and spanned both the acute and convalescent phases of COVID-19. The material from the prospective study consisted of cDNA or gDNA derived from T cells, B-cell-depleted T cells, or PBMCs. The dataset comprised deeply sampled blood TCRbeta repertoires from subjects exposed to, actively infected with, or recovered from COVID-19. The repertoires were released in a freely available public database meant as a resource for research on the immune response to SARS-CoV-2. Samples came from the ongoing ImmuneRACE study (first 160 participants) plus 1,254 subjects from 6 global collaborators. The sample metadata nearly always contained a de-identified subject ID, COVID-19 status, age in years and sex. Where HLA class I and class II types were available, the types were taken from metadata supplied by the sample provider, not from assay-based typing.

This clone appeared once. The antigen this receptor binds is unknown. No base quality information exists; no much larger clone differs at one position. The research as a whole found: Clinical and demographic metadata were provided uncurated, with the amount varying by source and participant.

The V end gives up 6 bases and the J end 7 bases, leaving 4 bases in the junction not matched to a gene. For CDR1 and CDR2, the germline V gene (reference sequence) lists LGHDT and YNNKEL. Including cysteine and phenylalanine, the CDR3 has 13 amino acids. The DNA shown is the 39-base CDR3, in frame from base 1. The immunoSEQ Assay, a bias-controlled multiplex PCR, was used to amplify TCRbeta CDR3 regions from genomic DNA. For the original study's pipeline: The number of nucleated cells in each sample was estimated by amplification of reference gene primers within the assay. Sequence reads were collapsed and filtered to measure the absolute abundance of every unique TCRbeta CDR3 rearrangement. For each sample, productive Simpson clonality was calculated by taking the square root of Simpson's diversity index across productive rearrangements. As stored in TCRdb, this immuneACCESS dataset retains in-frame rearrangements with V and J assigned. A fraction of the clones does not appear; measured against another copy, unresolved V genes explain less than half of the discrepancy, and the remainder lacks a known reason. That table gives V, J and clone size, and the DNA gave D and trimming. The sample profile shows 200,000 to 250,000 clones; nearly 90% of them were found once. The top ten hold roughly 16% of the sample.

Participants in the prospective study were enrolled through a virtual design, were aged about 18 to 100 years, and lived in approximately 24 United States geographic areas. Cohort assignment in the prospective study relied on participant-reported clinical history from a screening survey and a study questionnaire. Exposed participants were defined as having been in contact with someone with a PCR-confirmed or clinician-diagnosed COVID-19 case within 2 weeks of study entry. Mobile phlebotomists in the prospective study collected whole blood, serum and a nasopharyngeal or oropharyngeal swab from every participant. Over an approximately two-month period, participants in the prospective study had the option of providing additional blood draws and questionnaires. Prospective study blood samples were shipped either frozen or at room temperature before DNA extraction.

Material: PBMCs or T cells enriched from blood (not recorded which). The chain was built from TRBV3-1 (or the pseudogene TRBV3-2) and TRBJ2-5; 11 bases in between match TRBD2. The TCR sequence derives from a man aged 30 to 39 who had been exposed to COVID-19. The sequence in DNA is TGTGCCAGCAGTTTCACTAGCGGGGGGACCCAGTACTTC. It translates to CASSFTSGGTQYF.